What follows are 31 T cell receptor beta chains derived from one specimen sequenced in a study of human T cells and chemical hapten exposure. As to time point: patch test 1, 2 weeks after DPC sensitization. The treatment here: therapeutic diphenylcyclopropenone sensitization with weekly scalp DPC. TCRdb redid the calling of the RACE reads with MiXCR, one entry per CDR3 protein. Among 65,000 to 85,000 distinct CDR3 sequences listed, around 10% were seen once. Source: whole blood, taken in connection with sensitization to the hapten diphenylcyclopropenone (DPC). The receptors were gathered from a woman aged 45-65 years with alopecia areata. Some clones in this sample may be carry-over from other donors' samples.

The sample holds a few counts of this clonotype. In DNA form, the CDR3 reads TGTGCCAGTAAGCAGGGGGCCCCTAGCACAGATACGCAGTATTTT. Residues: CASKQGAPSTDTQYF. This chain links TRBV19 with TRBJ2-3; TRBD1 matches 8 bases. The length of the CDR3 is 15 residues. Germline V CDR1 and CDR2: LNHDA, SQIVND (reference sequence). Trimming cost V 7 bases and J 0 bases; bases outside gene matches: 6. Using reference TRBV19 and TRBJ2-3 for the parts outside the CDR3, the full variable domain is DGGITQSPKYLFRKEGQNVTLSCEQNLNHDAMYWYRQDPGQGLRLIYYSQIVNDFQKGDIAEGYSVSREKKESFPLTVTSAQKNPTAFYLCASKQGAPSTDTQYFGPGTRLTVL.

The chain combines TRBV11-2 with TRBJ2-1; D possibly uses TRBD1 or TRBD2 (6 bases each). The CDR3 is 14 amino acids. Trimming shortened V by 5 bases and J by 8 bases, and 16 bases separated the two germline ends. Germline V gene lookup returns CDR1 SGHAT and CDR2 FQNNGV. CDR3 bases: TGTGCCAGCAGCGAACGGGAGACAGGCCATGAGCAGTTCTTC. The encoded protein is CASSERETGHEQFF.

The gene calls are TRBV7-2 and TRBJ2-2; D is perhaps TRBD1 or TRBD2 (6 bases each). The CDR3 covers 13 residues. The germline CDR1 and CDR2 sequences are SGHTA and FQGNSA. V was clipped by 5 bases and J by 6 bases, with 10 bases between them. CDR3 DNA sequence: TGTGCCAGCAGCCCTAGGGGGGCCGGGGAGCTGTTTTTT. Residues: CASSPRGAGELFF.

V is TRBV29-1 and J is TRBJ2-5; 10 bases are shared with TRBD2. The CDR3 is made up of 15 amino acids. The J segment lost 5 bases and the V segment lost 4 bases, leaving 10 bases of the junction unmatched. From germline, CDR1 is SQVTM and CDR2 ANQGSEA. In DNA form, the CDR3 reads TGCAGCGTTGGATTAAGCGGGAGGGCCGGGGAGACCCAGTACTTC. It translates to CSVGLSGRAGETQYF.

This clonotype was seen ten or more times. The rearrangement links TRBV5-1 to TRBJ2-3; the match to TRBD1 covers 8 bases. The junction had 12 bases not matched to a gene; V was cut back by 3 bases and J by 3 bases. The CDR3 has 17 residues. Germline lookup yields CDR1 SGHRS and CDR2 YFSETQ. Here the CDR3 reads CASSSIDSGGVTDTQYF. In nucleotides, the CDR3 is TGCGCCAGCAGCTCCATCGACTCAGGGGGCGTAACAGATACGCAGTATTTT.

In this sample, this clonotype turned up many times. The V gene is TRBV12-3 or TRBV12-4, the J gene TRBJ2-7, with TRBD1 identical over 7 bases. The CDR3 runs to 15 residues. After removal of 7 bases from V and 3 bases from J, the junction contained 12 bases not matched to a gene. CDR3 bases: TGTGCCAGCAACGCACCGAGGACAGGCCACTACGAGCAGTACTTC. Translating gives CASNAPRTGHYEQYF.

The chain couples TRBV27 to TRBJ2-1, with unresolved D. The V gene lost 2 bases and the J gene lost 7 bases, with 9 bases spanning the gap. CDR1 is MNHEY and CDR2 is SMNVEV in the germline V gene (reference sequence). The CDR3 contains 13 residues. The CDR3 is CASSLPWSNEQFF. Here the CDR3 DNA reads TGTGCCAGCAGTTTACCATGGAGTAATGAGCAGTTCTTC.

V and J are TRBV6-4 and TRBJ2-1, with D possibly being TRBD2 (5 bases). The germline V gene encodes CDR1 MRHNA and CDR2 SNTAGT. Trimming cost V 5 bases and J 3 bases, with 11 bases left between them. This CDR3 has 14 amino acids. The CDR3 here is CASSSADDYNEQFF. CDR3 sequence (DNA): TGTGCCAGCAGTTCAGCGGACGACTACAATGAGCAGTTCTTC.

This clonotype showed up just a few times. The rearrangement uses TRBV7-3 and TRBJ2-2; D ambiguous. With 5 bases removed from V and 4 bases from J, the gap between germline ends came to 17 bases. Germline V gives CDR1 SGHTA, CDR2 FQGTGA. The CDR3 is 16 residues long. CDR3 amino acids: CASSAVTGAATGELFF. The CDR3 DNA sequence: TGTGCCAGCAGCGCCGTTACTGGCGCGGCCACCGGGGAGCTGTTTTTT.

The rearrangement joins TRBV7-3 to TRBJ2-3; the D gene is possibly TRBD2 (6 bases). The CDR3 covers 15 residues. The V end lost 4 bases, the J end lost 2 bases, and 13 bases lay between the germline ends. Per the germline V gene, CDR1 is SGHTA and CDR2 is FQGTGA. The CDR3 DNA reads TGTGCCAGCAGCTCGAAAGCGGGTCTCACAGATACGCAGTATTTT. Translation: CASSSKAGLTDTQYF.

This clonotype was picked up a small number of times. CDR3 residues: CASSPRDFNTGELFF. As DNA, the CDR3 is TGTGCCAGCAGCCCGCGGGACTTTAACACCGGGGAGCTGTTTTTT. J is TRBJ2-2 and V is TRBV3-1; D is perhaps TRBD2 (6 bases). This CDR3 has 15 amino acids. V was cut by 4 bases and J by 2 bases, with 11 bases left in between. The V gene's germline CDR1 is LGHDT and CDR2 YNNKEL (reference sequence).

This clonotype appeared a few times. The rearrangement joins TRBV2 to TRBJ1-6; D uncertain. The CDR3 has 15 residues. Germline CDR1 is SNHLY and CDR2 is FYNNEI. Trimming cost V 6 bases and J 0 bases, with 9 bases left between them. CDR3 sequence: CASSRSRSYNSPLHF. The CDR3 DNA sequence: TGTGCCAGCAGCCGGTCCCGCTCCTATAATTCACCCCTCCACTTT.

This chain connects TRBV6-5 to TRBJ2-4; D is perhaps TRBD2 (6 bases). The CDR3 runs to 15 residues. Between the trimmed V and J ends, which lost 6 bases and 1 base, there was a span of 13 bases. Germline V gene lookup returns CDR1 MNHEY and CDR2 SVGAGI. CDR3 coding DNA: TGTGCCAGCAGGAGGGGCGGGAATGCCAAAAACATTCAGTACTTC. It yields the protein CASRRGGNAKNIQYF.

CDR3 sequence: CAISGGTGVNEQYF. The CDR3 nucleotides are TGTGCCATCAGTGGCGGGACAGGGGTAAACGAGCAGTACTTC. The chain employs TRBV10-3 and TRBJ2-7; TRBD1 aligns across 10 bases. The CDR3 extends over 14 amino acids. V lost 4 bases to trimming and J lost 5 bases; unmatched junction nucleotides: 5. Germline loops: CDR1 ENHRY, CDR2 SYGVKD.

This chain links TRBV30 with TRBJ2-7, with 12 bases identical to TRBD1. V trimming: 2 bases; J trimming: 7 bases; junction bases outside the gene matches: 12. CDR3 length: 16 amino acids. Germline V lookup: CDR1 GTSNPN, CDR2 SVGIG (reference sequence). Written as DNA, the CDR3 is TGTGCCTGGAGTCCCCCCCCCGGGACAGGGGGCCGGGAGCAGTACTTC. This encodes CAWSPPPGTGGREQYF.

This rearrangement joins TRBV18 to TRBJ1-5; no definite D call. V was cut by 3 bases and J by 1 base, with 7 bases left in between. Germline V gene sequence: CDR1 KGHSH, CDR2 LQKENI. This CDR3 comprises 14 residues. The DNA for the CDR3 is TGTGCCAGCTCACCCACTAGCAGCAATCAGCCCCAGCATTTT. Translating it yields CASSPTSSNQPQHF. Full variable domain (missing parts from reference TRBV18 and TRBJ1-5): NAGVMQNPRHLVRRRGQEARLRCSPMKGHSHVYWYRQLPEEGLKFMVYLQKENIIDESGMPKERFSAEFPKEGPSILRIQQVVRGDSAAYFCASSPTSSNQPQHFGDGTRLSIL.

This clonotype was observed a handful of times. The chain combines TRBV20-1 with TRBJ1-2; maybe TRBD1 (5 bases). CDR3 size: 11 residues. In germline, CDR1 is DFQATT, CDR2 SNEGSKA (reference sequence). CDR3 DNA sequence: TGCATAGGGGACGGAGGGGATGGCTACACCTTC. Encoded protein: CIGDGGDGYTF.

This sequence joins TRBV29-1 and TRBJ2-5; tentative D call: TRBD1 (6 bases). The CDR3 is 12 amino acids. Looked up from germline, CDR1 is SQVTM and CDR2 is ANQGSEA. The V end was cut by 7 bases, the J end by 3 bases, with 12 bases between. The CDR3 sequence: CSADGQKETQYF. The CDR3 nucleotides are TGCAGCGCCGACGGACAGAAAGAGACCCAGTACTTC.

This clonotype came up a few times. The genes are TRBV27 and TRBJ2-1; 9 bases map to TRBD2. Germline V gives CDR1 MNHEY, CDR2 SMNVEV (reference sequence). V gave up 7 bases and J gave up 7 bases; unmatched junction bases: 20. CDR3 length: 18 residues. The CDR3 DNA follows: TGTGCCAGCACTAAAGTTGCCGGGACTAGCCCGGTCTGGAATGAGCAGTTCTTC. Translation gives CASTKVAGTSPVWNEQFF.

The CDR3 loop is CASSPAGGMNTEAFF. DNA for the CDR3: TGTGCCAGCAGCCCCGCCGGGGGTATGAACACTGAAGCTTTCTTT. The rearrangement uses TRBV4-2 and TRBJ1-1; possible D gene TRBD1, 5 bases. The CDR3 has 15 residues. Trimming pared 4 bases from V and 0 bases from J, leaving 12 bases between. Germline V gives CDR1 LGHNA, CDR2 YNFKEQ.

This clonotype was observed many times. V and J are TRBV7-3 and TRBJ1-6, with D unresolved. CDR3 length: 15 residues. Trimming stripped 4 bases from V and 5 bases from J, with 12 bases between. CDR1 is SGHTA and CDR2 is FQGTGA in the germline V gene. This chain's CDR3 is CASSSSGTNNSPLHF. The CDR3 DNA reads TGTGCCAGCAGCTCCTCGGGAACAAATAATTCACCCCTCCACTTT.

This clonotype was recorded many times. This chain uses TRBV5-1 with TRBJ2-7; D ambiguous. The germline V gene has CDR1 SGHRS and CDR2 YFSETQ. This CDR3 region has 14 residues. V lost 4 bases and J 3 bases, leaving 14 bases between the germline ends. CDR3 nucleotides: TGCGCCAGCAGCGGCTCCAGCACAAGCTACGAGCAGTACTTC. This translates into CASSGSSTSYEQYF.

The chain recombines TRBV5-1 with TRBJ1-2; 7 positions agree with TRBD1. Germline loops: CDR1 SGHRS, CDR2 YFSETQ. Trimming cost V 0 bases and J 5 bases; bases outside gene matches: 4. The CDR3 consists of 14 residues. CDR3 region: CASSLGQGGYGYTF. CDR3 nucleotides: TGCGCCAGCAGCTTGGGACAGGGAGGGTATGGCTACACCTTC.

V gene TRBV20-1 combines with J gene TRBJ1-2; no definite D call. The CDR3 runs 14 residues. The germline gives CDR1 DFQATT, CDR2 SNEGSKA (reference sequence). Trimming stripped 5 bases from V and 2 bases from J, with 15 bases between. The CDR3 sequence is CSAPLLGGNYGYTF. In DNA form, the CDR3 reads TGCAGTGCTCCTCTTCTTGGAGGGAACTATGGCTACACCTTC.

This clonotype was found a few times. CDR3 coding DNA: TGCAGTGCCGCCGGGACAGGGGGAAGAAACACCATATATTTT. Its protein is CSAAGTGGRNTIYF. The chain is built from TRBV20-1 and TRBJ1-3; 11 nucleotides match TRBD1. The V gene's germline CDR1 is DFQATT and CDR2 SNEGSKA (reference sequence). The CDR3 length is 14 residues. Trimming cost V 6 bases and J 5 bases; bases outside gene matches: 6.

This rearrangement joins TRBV9 to TRBJ2-3; D not certain. CDR1 and CDR2 from the germline V gene are SGDLS and YYNGEE. The CDR3 has 12 amino acids. The V gene lost 4 bases and the J gene lost 3 bases, with 6 bases spanning the gap. The CDR3 DNA follows: TGTGCCAGCAGCATGAGAACAGATACGCAGTATTTT. This gives the protein CASSMRTDTQYF.

The chain is built from TRBV7-3 and TRBJ2-5, with D perhaps given as TRBD1 or TRBD2 (5 bases each). The CDR3 has 15 residues. The germline CDR1 and CDR2 sequences are SGHTA and FQGTGA. Trimming cost V 3 bases and J 5 bases, with 16 bases left between them. CDR3 in DNA: TGTGCCAGCAGCTTTGACGGGGCCATCCGTGAGACCCAGTACTTC. Protein sequence: CASSFDGAIRETQYF.

This clonotype was detected a few times. The chain joins TRBV6-6 to TRBJ2-1, with D unclear. The CDR3 spans 12 residues. V lost 2 bases, J lost 7 bases, and 6 bases lay in between. Germline V gives CDR1 MNHNY, CDR2 SVGAGI (reference sequence). CDR3 sequence reads: CASSYRRNEQFF. The CDR3 DNA is TGTGCCAGCAGTTACCGCAGGAATGAGCAGTTCTTC.

V usage is TRBV28 and J usage is TRBJ2-1; 7 nucleotides match TRBD2. After removal of 6 bases from V and 1 base from J, the junction contained 6 bases not matched to a gene. Germline assignment: CDR1 MDHEN and CDR2 SYDVKM. The CDR3 is 15 amino acids. DNA for the CDR3: TGTGCCAGCAGACAAAGCGGGAAATCCTACAATGAGCAGTTCTTC. Translating it yields CASRQSGKSYNEQFF. The entire variable domain, with the rest obtained from reference TRBV28 and TRBJ2-1, is as follows: DVKVTQSSRYLVKRTGEKVFLECVQDMDHENMFWYRQDPGLGLRLIYFSYDVKMKEKGDIPEGYSVSREKKERFSLILESASTNQTSMYLCASRQSGKSYNEQFFGPGTRLTVL.

The chain combines TRBV4-1 with TRBJ1-1, with D possibly matching TRBD1 (6 bases). There are 15 residues in the CDR3. The germline V and J ends were trimmed by 4 bases and 2 bases, with 14 bases remaining between them. Germline lookup yields CDR1 MGHRA and CDR2 YSYEKL. For the CDR3, the DNA is TGCGCCAGCAGCCCCGGCCCAGGGGCTAACACTGAAGCTTTCTTT. Amino acid sequence: CASSPGPGANTEAFF.

This clonotype was detected ten times or more. This rearrangement joins TRBV7-9 to TRBJ2-1; 9 bases match TRBD2. The CDR3 sequence is 15 residues long. CDR1 is SEHNR, CDR2 FQNEAQ, per germline (reference sequence). Trimming at V came to 1 base and at J to 3 bases, leaving 1 base not matched to a gene. Here the CDR3 DNA reads TGTGCCAGCAGCTTAGGAGCGGGAGGCTACAATGAGCAGTTCTTC. Protein sequence: CASSLGAGGYNEQFF.